Listed here are 13 T cell receptor beta chains from one sample, sequenced in a study of regulatory T cells in long-lasting Graves disease. Time point noted: newly diagnosed GD, antithyroid drugs for less than 3 months. PBMCs were the source of the RNA used for TCR sequencing. Arm-PCR of CDR3 regions and iRepertoire HTBI primers were the basis on which TCR beta libraries were built. TCRdb itself ran the multiplex PCR reads through MiXCR, one entry per CDR3 protein. In the table there are 350,000 to 450,000 distinct CDR3 sequences, 10% to 15% of which are singletons. These sequences were also reported in another study, on T cells in Graves' hyperthyroidism and ophthalmopathy.

The sample here was peripheral blood mononuclear cells (PBMCs), taken at new diagnosis, from a patient treated with antithyroid drugs. Receptor source: a woman in her late teens or twenties with Graves disease.

This clonotype came up a few times. V gene TRBV12-5 combines with J gene TRBJ1-2; D not certain. This CDR3 has 12 amino acids. Trimming left V 7 bases short and J 7 bases short, with 13 bases between. Germline V gives CDR1 LGHNT, CDR2 FRNRAP. The CDR3 loop reads CASASGRAGYTF. The CDR3 coding sequence is TGTGCTAGTGCCTCGGGGAGGGCTGGCTACACCTTC.

Concerning this clonotype itself: This likely comes from a read error, as the CDR3 has no conserved phenylalanine or tryptophan at its end. Because the CDR3's place on the DNA is in doubt, the DNA is left out and the CDR3 is given as listed by TCRdb. The V and J genes are TRBV4-1 and TRBJ2-6; the D call TRBD1 from the table was never checked on the DNA. The CDR3 spans 8 amino acids, including both terminal residues. Germline CDR1 reads MGHRA; CDR2 reads YSYEKL. The CDR3 is CASSQEVP.

This clonotype showed up many times. The CDR3 spells CSAGGHTFNQPQHF. The CDR3 DNA reads TGCAGTGCTGGGGGACATACATTCAATCAGCCCCAGCATTTT. This rearrangement joins TRBV20-1 to TRBJ1-5; D possibly corresponds to TRBD1 (6 bases). CDR1 and CDR2 from the germline V gene are DFQATT and SNEGSKA (reference sequence). The CDR3 contains 14 residues. Trimming took 5 bases from V and 3 from J, leaving 14 bases between them.

This rearrangement joins TRBV5-1 to TRBJ1-5; D gene uncertain. Germline CDR1 and CDR2: SGHRS and YFSETQ. The V end lost 5 bases, the J end lost 3 bases, and 12 bases lay between the germline ends. This CDR3 region has 14 residues. The CDR3 reads CASSESSPNQPQHF. In DNA form, the CDR3 reads TGCGCCAGCAGTGAAAGCAGTCCCAATCAGCCCCAGCATTTT.

This clonotype turned up a few times. The chain is built from TRBV9 and TRBJ2-1, with 7 bases matching TRBD1. CDR1 SGDLS and CDR2 YYNGEE come from the germline V gene. The ends lost 5 bases at V and 6 bases at J; junction bases unmatched: 14. The CDR3 has 16 amino acids. CDR3 sequence: CASSATGTDKGNEQFF. In nucleotides, the CDR3 is TGTGCCAGCAGTGCTACTGGGACAGATAAAGGCAATGAGCAGTTCTTC.

This clonotype has at least ten counts. The rearrangement joins TRBV29-1 to TRBJ2-3; TRBD1 agrees at 8 bases. Germline loops: CDR1 SQVTM, CDR2 ANQGSEA. V shed 6 bases and J 2 bases; nucleotides not matched to a gene: 10. The CDR3 sequence is 15 residues long. CDR3 nucleotides: TGCAGCGTGAGGGGACAGGATTTCTCCACAGATACGCAGTATTTT. It is translated as CSVRGQDFSTDTQYF.

The chain combines TRBV5-1 with TRBJ2-5; 11 bases align to TRBD2. Germline CDR1 is SGHRS and CDR2 is YFSETQ. Trimming took 4 bases from V and 5 from J; bases not matched to a gene: 13. The CDR3 covers 17 residues. In DNA form, the CDR3 reads TGCGCCAGCAGCACCGGACTAGCGGGTGGTTCGTCGGAGACCCAGTACTTC. Its protein is CASSTGLAGGSSETQYF.

This clonotype has at least ten counts. The chain couples TRBV7-2 to TRBJ2-7, with 13 bases matching TRBD2. Germline V gives CDR1 SGHTA, CDR2 FQGNSA. J was trimmed by 5 bases and V by 5 bases; bases with no gene match: 6. CDR3 length: 15 amino acids. Here the CDR3 DNA reads TGTGCCAGCAGCCACGGACTAGCGGGAGCCAACGAGCAGTACTTC. It yields the protein CASSHGLAGANEQYF.

This clonotype was recorded many times. The CDR3 region has the DNA TGTGCCTGGAACCTGGATGGCAATCAGCCCCAGCATTTT. Translating gives CAWNLDGNQPQHF. The chain employs TRBV30 and TRBJ1-5; D is uncertain. Germline-derived CDR1 and CDR2 are GTSNPN and SVGIG (reference sequence). Deletions cut 4 bases from V and 2 bases from J, with 9 bases between. The CDR3 spans 13 residues.

The sample holds many counts of this clonotype. This chain uses TRBV6-2 or TRBV6-3 with TRBJ2-5, with 10 bases matching TRBD2. The CDR3 contains 17 residues. Per germline, CDR1 MNHEY and CDR2 SVGEGT. Trimming removed 5 bases from V and 0 bases from J; junction bases left unmatched: 9. The CDR3: CASSDGTSDTYQETQYF. The CDR3 DNA is TGTGCCAGCAGTGACGGGACTAGCGACACGTACCAAGAGACCCAGTACTTC.

Many counts were recorded for this clonotype. The chain uses TRBV7-2 and TRBJ2-1; unclear D gene. V was trimmed by 1 base and J by 4 bases, leaving 11 bases between them. The CDR3 contains 15 residues. Germline V gives CDR1 SGHTA, CDR2 FQGNSA. The CDR3 sequence: CASSLEGSYYNEQFF. CDR3 sequence (DNA): TGTGCCAGCAGCTTAGAGGGTTCCTATTACAATGAGCAGTTCTTC.

The chain links TRBV7-8 to TRBJ2-2; TRBD1 is a possible D gene (6 bases). V was cut by 1 base and J by 7 bases, with 13 bases left in between. This CDR3 has 15 amino acids. Germline V CDR1 and CDR2: SGHVS, FQNEAQ. The CDR3 DNA sequence: TGTGCCAGCAGCTTAGGTCCAGGGGTAATCGGGGAGCTGTTTTTT. Translation: CASSLGPGVIGELFF.

This clonotype has at least ten counts. The chain combines TRBV7-2 with TRBJ1-4; D gene ambiguous. CDR1 is SGHTA and CDR2 is FQGNSA in the germline V gene. V lost 1 base, J lost 0 bases, and 6 bases lay in between. The CDR3 spans 15 residues. The CDR3 nucleotides are TGTGCCAGCAGCTTAGGGGCCGCAACTAATGAAAAACTGTTTTTT. Protein sequence: CASSLGAATNEKLFF.